Listed here are 7 T cell receptor beta chains from one sample, sequenced in a study of shared clonotypes between healthy human individuals. The data were produced by immunoSEQ multiplex PCR, yet TCRdb's version contains in-frame clones alone and is incomplete. The sample records about 1.1 million clones, approximately 78% being singletons. The sample taken for sequencing was memory CD4+ T cells from PBMCs. The subset: CD45RA-negative fraction. The receptors were sampled from a man younger than 35 in good health. Some clones in this sample may be carry-over from other donors' samples.

The V gene is TRBV6-1, the J gene TRBJ2-7; possible D gene TRBD1, 5 bases. CDR1 MNHNS and CDR2 SASEGT come from the germline V gene. The length of the CDR3 is 14 residues. V lost 8 bases and J lost 4, with 18 bases in between. CDR3 coding DNA: TGTGCCAGCTCCCGTGGCCAGGGCCAGTACGAGCAGTACTTC. Translating gives CASSRGQGQYEQYF.

The count of this clone is one. The chain couples TRBV2 to TRBJ2-1; 9 positions agree with TRBD2. The CDR3 totals 15 residues. The germline V gene has CDR1 SNHLY and CDR2 FYNNEI. V lost 2 bases and J lost 8; bases outside the gene matches: 7. The CDR3 nucleotides read TGTGCCAGCAGTGAAAGGCGGGAGGGTGAGGATGAGCAGTTCTTC. Protein sequence: CASSERREGEDEQFF.

The V call is TRBV9, the J call TRBJ2-7; the D gene could be TRBD1 or TRBD2 (6 bases each). V lost 3 bases and J 2 bases, leaving 15 bases between the germline ends. In germline, CDR1 is SGDLS, CDR2 YYNGEE. The CDR3 spans 15 residues. The CDR3 reads CASSEGDWRAYEQYF. The DNA for the CDR3 is TGTGCCAGCAGCGAGGGGGACTGGCGGGCCTACGAGCAGTACTTC. Variable domain in full (rest from reference TRBV9 and TRBJ2-7): DSGVTQTPKHLITATGQRVTLRCSPRSGDLSVYWYQQSLDQGLQFLIQYYNGEERAKGNILERFSAQQFPDLHSELNLSSLELGDSALYFCASSEGDWRAYEQYFGPGTRLTVT.

The chain recombines TRBV2 with TRBJ1-6; no reliable D call. Looked up from germline, CDR1 is SNHLY and CDR2 is FYNNEI. V was pared by 6 bases and J by 0 bases, with 9 bases between. The CDR3 consists of 15 residues. CDR3 in DNA: TGTGCCAGCAGAAGCCCAGGCTCCTATAATTCACCCCTCCACTTT. As protein: CASRSPGSYNSPLHF.

The chain recombines TRBV5-1 with TRBJ1-4, with D hard to call. Trimming stripped 0 bases from V and 4 bases from J, with 13 bases between. Germline V gene lookup returns CDR1 SGHRS and CDR2 YFSETQ. This CDR3 is 16 amino acids long. CDR3 in DNA: TGCGCCAGCAGCTTGGTACCTCCTGGACTTAATGAAAAACTGTTTTTT. This gives the protein CASSLVPPGLNEKLFF.

The chain couples TRBV15 to TRBJ1-4; 11 bases align to TRBD1. The ends lost 3 bases at V and 3 bases at J; junction bases unmatched: 3. The germline CDR1 and CDR2 sequences are LNHNV and YYDKDF (reference sequence). CDR3 length equals 16 residues. Here the CDR3 DNA reads TGTGCCACCAGCAGGGGGGACAGGGGGGCTAATGAAAAACTGTTTTTT. It codes for CATSRGDRGANEKLFF.

This chain links TRBV20-1 with TRBJ2-3; D uncertain. CDR1 is DFQATT and CDR2 is SNEGSKA in the germline V gene (reference sequence). V was pared by 6 bases and J by 6 bases, with 10 bases between. The CDR3 has 11 amino acids. The CDR3 region has the DNA TGCAGTGCCCAGACTTCGGATACGCAGTATTTT. Translating gives CSAQTSDTQYF.